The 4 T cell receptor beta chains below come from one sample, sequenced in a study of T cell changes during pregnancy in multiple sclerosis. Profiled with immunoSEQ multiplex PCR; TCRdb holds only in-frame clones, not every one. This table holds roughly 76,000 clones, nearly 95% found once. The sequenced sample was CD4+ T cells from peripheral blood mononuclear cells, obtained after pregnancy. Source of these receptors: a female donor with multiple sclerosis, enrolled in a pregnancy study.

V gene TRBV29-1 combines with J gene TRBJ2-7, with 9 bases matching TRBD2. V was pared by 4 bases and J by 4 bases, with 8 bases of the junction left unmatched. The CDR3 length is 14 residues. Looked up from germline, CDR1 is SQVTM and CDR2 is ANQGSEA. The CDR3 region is CSVVASGNLYEQYF. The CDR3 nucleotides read TGCAGCGTTGTGGCTAGCGGGAACCTTTACGAGCAGTACTTC.

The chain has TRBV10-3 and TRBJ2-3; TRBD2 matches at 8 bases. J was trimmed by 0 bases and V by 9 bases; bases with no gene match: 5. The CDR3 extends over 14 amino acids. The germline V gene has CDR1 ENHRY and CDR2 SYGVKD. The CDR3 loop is CAIGGGGSTDTQYF. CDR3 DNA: TGTGCCATTGGGGGCGGGGGGAGCACAGATACGCAGTATTTT.

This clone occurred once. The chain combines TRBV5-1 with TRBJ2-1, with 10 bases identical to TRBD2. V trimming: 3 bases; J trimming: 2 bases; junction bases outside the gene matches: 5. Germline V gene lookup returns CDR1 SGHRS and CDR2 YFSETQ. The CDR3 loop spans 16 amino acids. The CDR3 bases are TGCGCCAGCAGCTCGGGGCTAGCGGGGGCCTACAATGAGCAGTTCTTC. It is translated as CASSSGLAGAYNEQFF.

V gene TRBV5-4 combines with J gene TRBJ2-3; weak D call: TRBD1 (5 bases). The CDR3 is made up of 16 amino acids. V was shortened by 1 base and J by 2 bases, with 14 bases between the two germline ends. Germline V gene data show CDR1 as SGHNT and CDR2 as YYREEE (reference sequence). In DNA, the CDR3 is TGTGCCAGCAGCTTGTCAAGGACACAAACCACAGATACGCAGTATTTT. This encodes CASSLSRTQTTDTQYF.